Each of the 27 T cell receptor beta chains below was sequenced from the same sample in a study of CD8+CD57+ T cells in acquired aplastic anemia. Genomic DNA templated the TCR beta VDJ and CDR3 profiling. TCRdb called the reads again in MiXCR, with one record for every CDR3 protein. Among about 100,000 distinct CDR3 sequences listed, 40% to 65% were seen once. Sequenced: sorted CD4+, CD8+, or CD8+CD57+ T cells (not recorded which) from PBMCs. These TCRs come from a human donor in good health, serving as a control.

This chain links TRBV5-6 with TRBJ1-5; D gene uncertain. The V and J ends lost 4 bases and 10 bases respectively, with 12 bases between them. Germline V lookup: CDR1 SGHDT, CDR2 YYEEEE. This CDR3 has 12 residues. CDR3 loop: CASSLRQSPQHF. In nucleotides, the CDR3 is TGTGCCAGCAGCCTCAGACAATCACCCCAGCATTTT.

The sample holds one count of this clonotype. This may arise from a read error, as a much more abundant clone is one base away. CDR3 coding DNA: TGTGCCAGCAGCCTTGGACTAGCGGGGAGCACAGATGCGCAGTATTTT. As protein: CASSLGLAGSTDAQYF. The chain employs TRBV5-6 and TRBJ2-3; 12 bases fit TRBD2. Germline V CDR1 and CDR2: SGHDT, YYEEEE. The CDR3 totals 16 residues.

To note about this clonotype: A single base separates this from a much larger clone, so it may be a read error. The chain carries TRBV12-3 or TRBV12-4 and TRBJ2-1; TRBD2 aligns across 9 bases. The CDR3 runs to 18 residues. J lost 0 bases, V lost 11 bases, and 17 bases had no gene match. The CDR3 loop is CAGTEPVSGGSSYNEQFF. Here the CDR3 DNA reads TGTGCCGGCACCGAACCGGTTAGCGGGGGTAGCTCCTACAATGAGCAGTTCTTC.

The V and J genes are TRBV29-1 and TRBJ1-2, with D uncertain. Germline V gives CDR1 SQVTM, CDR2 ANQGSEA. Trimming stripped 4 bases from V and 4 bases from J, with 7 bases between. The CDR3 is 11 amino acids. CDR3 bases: TGCAGCGTTGCAGAGACCTATGGCTACACCTTC. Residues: CSVAETYGYTF.

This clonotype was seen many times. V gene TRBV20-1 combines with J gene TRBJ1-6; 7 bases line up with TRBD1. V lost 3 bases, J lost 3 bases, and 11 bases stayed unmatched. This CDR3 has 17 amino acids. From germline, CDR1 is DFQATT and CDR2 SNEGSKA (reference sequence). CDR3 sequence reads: CSASGRDSQGYNSPLHF. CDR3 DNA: TGCAGTGCTAGTGGAAGGGACAGTCAGGGCTATAATTCACCCCTCCACTTT.

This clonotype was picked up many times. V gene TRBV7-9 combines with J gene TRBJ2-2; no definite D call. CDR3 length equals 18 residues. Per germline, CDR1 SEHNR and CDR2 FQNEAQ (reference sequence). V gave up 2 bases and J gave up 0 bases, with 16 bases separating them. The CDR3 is CASSLSSLAGPNTGELFF. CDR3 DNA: TGTGCCAGCAGCTTATCGTCGTTGGCAGGCCCGAACACCGGGGAGCTGTTTTTT.

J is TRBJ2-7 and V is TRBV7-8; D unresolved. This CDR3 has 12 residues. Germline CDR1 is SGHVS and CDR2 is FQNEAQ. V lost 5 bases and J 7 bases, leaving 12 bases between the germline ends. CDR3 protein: CASSPPSLEQYF. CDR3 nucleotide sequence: TGTGCCAGCAGCCCCCCTTCTTTGGAGCAGTACTTC.

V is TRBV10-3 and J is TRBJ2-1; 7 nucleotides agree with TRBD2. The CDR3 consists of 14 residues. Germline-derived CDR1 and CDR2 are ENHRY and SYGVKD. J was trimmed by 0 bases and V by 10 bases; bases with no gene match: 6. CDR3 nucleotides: TGTGCCACCGGGGGGATAGACTCCTACAATGAGCAGTTCTTC. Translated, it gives CATGGIDSYNEQFF.

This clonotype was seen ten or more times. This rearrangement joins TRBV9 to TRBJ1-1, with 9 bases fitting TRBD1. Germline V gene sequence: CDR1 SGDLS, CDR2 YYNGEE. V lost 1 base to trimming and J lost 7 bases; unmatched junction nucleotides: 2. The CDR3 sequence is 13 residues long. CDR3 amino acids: CASSVLTGGEAFF. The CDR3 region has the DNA TGTGCCAGCAGCGTACTGACAGGGGGTGAAGCTTTCTTT. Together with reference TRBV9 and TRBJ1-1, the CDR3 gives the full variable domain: DSGVTQTPKHLITATGQRVTLRCSPRSGDLSVYWYQQSLDQGLQFLIQYYNGEERAKGNILERFSAQQFPDLHSELNLSSLELGDSALYFCASSVLTGGEAFFGQGTRLTVV.

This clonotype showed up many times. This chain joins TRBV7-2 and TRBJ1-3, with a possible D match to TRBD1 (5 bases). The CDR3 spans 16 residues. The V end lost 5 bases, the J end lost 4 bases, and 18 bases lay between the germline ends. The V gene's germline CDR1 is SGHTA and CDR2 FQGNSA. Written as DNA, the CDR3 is TGTGCCAGCAGCCATAACTATCGGGGGATAGGAAACACCATATATTTT. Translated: CASSHNYRGIGNTIYF.

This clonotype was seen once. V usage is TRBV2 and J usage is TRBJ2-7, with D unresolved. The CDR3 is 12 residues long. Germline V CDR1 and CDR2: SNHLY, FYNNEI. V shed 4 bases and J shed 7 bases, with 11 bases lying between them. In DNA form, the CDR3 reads TGTGCCAGCAGTGGGGGAAGAGATGAGCAGTACTTC. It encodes CASSGGRDEQYF.

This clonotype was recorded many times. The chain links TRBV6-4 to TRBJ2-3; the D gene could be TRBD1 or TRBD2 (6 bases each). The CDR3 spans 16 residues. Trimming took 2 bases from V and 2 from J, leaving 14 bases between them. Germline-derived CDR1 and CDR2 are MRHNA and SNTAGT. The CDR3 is CASSDEGGTHTDTQYF. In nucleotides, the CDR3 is TGTGCCAGCAGTGACGAAGGAGGGACACACACAGATACGCAGTATTTT.

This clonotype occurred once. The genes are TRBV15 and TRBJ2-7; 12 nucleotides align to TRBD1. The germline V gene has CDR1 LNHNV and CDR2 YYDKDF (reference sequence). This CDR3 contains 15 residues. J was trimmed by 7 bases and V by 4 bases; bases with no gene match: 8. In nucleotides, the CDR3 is TGTGCCACCAGCACTCCGGGACAGGGGGCGCGGGAGCAGTACTTC. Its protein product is CATSTPGQGAREQYF.

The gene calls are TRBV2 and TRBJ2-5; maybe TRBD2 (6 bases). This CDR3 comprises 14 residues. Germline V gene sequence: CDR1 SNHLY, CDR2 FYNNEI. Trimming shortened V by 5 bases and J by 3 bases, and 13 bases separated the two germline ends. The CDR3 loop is CASSRLASEETQYF. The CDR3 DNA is TGTGCCAGCAGTCGGCTAGCGTCCGAAGAGACCCAGTACTTC. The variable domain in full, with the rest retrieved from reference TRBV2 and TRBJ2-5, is EPEVTQTPSHQVTQMGQEVILRCVPISNHLYFYWYRQILGQKVEFLVSFYNNEISEKSEIFDDQFSVERPDGSNFTLKIRSTKLEDSAMYFCASSRLASEETQYFGPGTRLLVL.

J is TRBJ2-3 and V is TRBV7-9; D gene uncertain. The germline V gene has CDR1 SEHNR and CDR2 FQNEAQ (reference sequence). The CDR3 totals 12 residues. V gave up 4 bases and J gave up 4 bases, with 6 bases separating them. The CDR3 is CASSSSPDTQYF. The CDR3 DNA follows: TGTGCCAGCAGCTCGTCCCCAGATACGCAGTATTTT.

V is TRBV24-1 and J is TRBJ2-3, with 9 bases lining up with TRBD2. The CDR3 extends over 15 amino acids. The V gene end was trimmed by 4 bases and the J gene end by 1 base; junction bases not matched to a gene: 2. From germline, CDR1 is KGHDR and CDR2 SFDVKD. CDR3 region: CATSEKRGGTDTQYF. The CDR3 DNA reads TGTGCCACCAGTGAAAAGCGGGGGGGCACAGATACGCAGTATTTT.

CDR3 bases: TGTGCCAGCGGGGCGAGTGGGAACACTGAAGCTTTCTTT. This encodes CASGASGNTEAFF. This rearrangement joins TRBV7-2 to TRBJ1-1, with a tentative D call TRBD1 (5 bases). V lost 8 bases and J 1 base, leaving 11 bases between the germline ends. Germline loops: CDR1 SGHTA, CDR2 FQGNSA. The CDR3 has 13 amino acids.

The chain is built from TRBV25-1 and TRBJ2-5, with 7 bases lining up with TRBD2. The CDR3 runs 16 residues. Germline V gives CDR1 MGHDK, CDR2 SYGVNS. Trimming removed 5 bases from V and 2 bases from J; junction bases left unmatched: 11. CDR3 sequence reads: CASSYSLGGGQETQYF. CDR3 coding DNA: TGTGCCAGCAGTTATTCATTGGGGGGGGGACAAGAGACCCAGTACTTC.

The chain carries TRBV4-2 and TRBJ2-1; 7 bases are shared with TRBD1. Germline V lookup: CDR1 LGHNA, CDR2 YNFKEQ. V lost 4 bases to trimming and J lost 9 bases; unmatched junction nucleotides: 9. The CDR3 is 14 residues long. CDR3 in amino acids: CASSPLGDSSEQFF. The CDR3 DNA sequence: TGTGCCAGCAGCCCCCTCGGGGACAGCAGTGAGCAGTTCTTC.

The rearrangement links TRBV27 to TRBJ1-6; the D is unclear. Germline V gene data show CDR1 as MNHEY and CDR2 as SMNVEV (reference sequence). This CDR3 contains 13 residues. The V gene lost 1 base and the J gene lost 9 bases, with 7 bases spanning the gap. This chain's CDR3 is CASSLYPASPLHF. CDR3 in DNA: TGTGCCAGCAGTTTATATCCAGCTTCACCCCTCCACTTT.

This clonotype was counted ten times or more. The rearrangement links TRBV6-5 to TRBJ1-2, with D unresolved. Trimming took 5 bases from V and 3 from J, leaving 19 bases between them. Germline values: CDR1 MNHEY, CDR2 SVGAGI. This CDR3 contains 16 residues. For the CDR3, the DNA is TGTGCCAGCAGTCACACCCCCCGGGTCGAGGACTATGGCTACACCTTC. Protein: CASSHTPRVEDYGYTF.

CDR3 protein: CAIKTDTDTQYF. The DNA for the CDR3 is TGTGCCATCAAGACAGACACAGATACGCAGTATTTT. The chain combines TRBV10-3 with TRBJ2-3; perhaps TRBD1 as D (5 bases). The CDR3 sequence is 12 residues long. Germline V lookup: CDR1 ENHRY, CDR2 SYGVKD. Trimming left V 7 bases short and J 2 bases short, with 7 bases between.

CDR3 sequence reads: CASSQEGGPSNYGYTF. For the CDR3, the DNA is TGTGCCAGCAGTCAAGAGGGTGGACCGAGTAACTATGGCTACACCTTC. The chain couples TRBV11-2 to TRBJ1-2; D gene ambiguous. The CDR3 runs 16 residues. Germline V gives CDR1 SGHAT, CDR2 FQNNGV. V was trimmed by 6 bases and J by 1 base, leaving 18 bases between them.

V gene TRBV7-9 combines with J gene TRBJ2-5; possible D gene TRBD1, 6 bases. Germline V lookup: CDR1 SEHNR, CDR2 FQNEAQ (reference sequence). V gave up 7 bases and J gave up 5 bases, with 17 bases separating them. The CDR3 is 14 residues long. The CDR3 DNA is TGTGCCAGCATCCCCGGTGGGCAGGGGGAGACCCAGTACTTC. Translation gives CASIPGGQGETQYF. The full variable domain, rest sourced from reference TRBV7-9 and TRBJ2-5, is DTGVSQNPRHKITKRGQNVTFRCDPISEHNRLYWYRQTLGQGPEFLTYFQNEAQLEKSRLLSDRFSAERPKGSFSTLEIQRTEQGDSAMYLCASIPGGQGETQYFGPGTRLLVL.

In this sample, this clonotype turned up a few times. This CDR3 reads CASSLTSLFRGSDNQPQHF. CDR3 bases: TGTGCCAGCAGCCTAACTTCACTATTCAGGGGCTCTGACAATCAGCCCCAGCATTTT. This chain links TRBV12-3 or TRBV12-4 with TRBJ1-5, with D possibly being TRBD1 (6 bases). The CDR3 is made up of 19 amino acids. The V end lost 6 bases, the J end lost 3 bases, and 27 bases lay between the germline ends.

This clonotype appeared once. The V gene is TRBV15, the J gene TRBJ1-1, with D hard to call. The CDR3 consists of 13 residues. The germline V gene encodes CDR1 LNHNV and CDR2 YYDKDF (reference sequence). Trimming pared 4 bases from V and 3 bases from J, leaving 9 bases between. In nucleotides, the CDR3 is TGTGCCACCAGCATGGTAAGCGACACTGAAGCTTTCTTT. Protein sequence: CATSMVSDTEAFF. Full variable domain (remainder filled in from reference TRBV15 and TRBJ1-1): DAMVIQNPRYQVTQFGKPVTLSCSQTLNHNVMYWYQQKSSQAPKLLFHYYDKDFNNEADTPDNFQSRRPNTSFCFLDIRSPGLGDTAMYLCATSMVSDTEAFFGQGTRLTVV.

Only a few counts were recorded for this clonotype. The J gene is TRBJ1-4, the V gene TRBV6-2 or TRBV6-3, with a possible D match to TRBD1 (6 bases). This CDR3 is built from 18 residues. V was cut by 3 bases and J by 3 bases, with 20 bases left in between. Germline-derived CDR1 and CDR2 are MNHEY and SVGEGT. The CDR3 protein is CASSYRLAAGAANEKLFF. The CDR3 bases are TGTGCCAGCAGTTATCGGTTAGCCGCAGGGGCGGCTAATGAAAAACTGTTTTTT.